A single TCR beta chain is shown here with its context. The data stem from a study of shared clonotypes between healthy human individuals. Libraries were prepared by immunoSEQ multiplex PCR; TCRdb keeps only in-frame clonotypes and omits some of them. The table records about 1.1 million clones, more than 75% of them present only once. The CDR3 is 13 residues long. Trimming stripped 3 bases from V and 15 bases from J, with 18 bases between. The germline CDR1 and CDR2 sequences are SGHAT and FQNNGV. Source material: memory CD4+ T cells from PBMCs. The sample's subset: CD45RA-negative fraction. This clonotype originated in a man between 18 and 35 years old in good health. Some clones in this sample may be carry-over from other donors' samples. The rearrangement joins TRBV11-2 to TRBJ2-1; tentative D call: TRBD1 (5 bases). This CDR3 reads CASSLTRAGKTFF. CDR3 coding DNA: TGTGCCAGCAGCTTGACCAGGGCAGGGAAGACGTTCTTC.